The present T cell receptor (beta chain) was sequenced within a study of T cells in Graves' hyperthyroidism and ophthalmopathy. Amplified TCR beta CDR3 regions came from RNA transcripts. The TCR CDR3 first-round RT-PCR relied on the HTBI primer set. One entry per CDR3 protein, called by TCRdb with MiXCR from the multiplex PCR reads. The sample yields hundreds of thousands of distinct CDR3 sequences, 20% to 25% seen once. This clonotype was seen only a few times. Germline V gene sequence: CDR1 DFQATT, CDR2 SNEGSKA (reference sequence). The CDR3 is 13 residues long. The V and J ends lost 4 bases and 6 bases respectively, with 15 bases between them.

This TCR was recovered from a woman between 65 and 79 years old with Graves' ophthalmopathy. The source material was blood. V and J are TRBV20-1 and TRBJ1-2; no clear D gene. CDR3 residues: CSATIGTVHGYTF. The CDR3 DNA follows: TGCAGTGCTACCATAGGCACGGTCCATGGCTACACCTTC.